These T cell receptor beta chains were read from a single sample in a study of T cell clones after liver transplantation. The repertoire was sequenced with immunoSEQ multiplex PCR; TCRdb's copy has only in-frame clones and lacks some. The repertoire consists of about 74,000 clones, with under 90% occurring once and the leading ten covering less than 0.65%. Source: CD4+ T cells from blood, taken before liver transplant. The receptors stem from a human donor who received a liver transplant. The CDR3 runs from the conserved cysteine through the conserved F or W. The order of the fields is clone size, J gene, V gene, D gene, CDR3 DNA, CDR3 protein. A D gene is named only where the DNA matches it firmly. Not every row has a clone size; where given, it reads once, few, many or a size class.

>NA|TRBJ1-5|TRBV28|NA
TGTGCCAGCAGTAAACTCCGGGACCGCAATCAGCCCCAGCATTTT
CASSKLRDRNQPQHF
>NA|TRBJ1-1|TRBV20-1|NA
TGCAGTGCGTTTAAGCGTGAAGCTTTCTTT
CSAFKREAFF
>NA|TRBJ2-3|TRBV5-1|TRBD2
TGCGCCAGCAGCCGCCGACCCCTAGCGGGAGGGCGAATAGATACGCAGTATTTT
CASSRRPLAGGRIDTQYF
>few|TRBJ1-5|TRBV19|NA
TGTGCCAGTACCCTACAGGGAGATCAGCCCCAGCATTTT
CASTLQGDQPQHF
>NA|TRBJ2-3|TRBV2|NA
TGTGCCAGCAGTGAGGCCTCGCCGCAGTATTTT
CASSEASPQYF
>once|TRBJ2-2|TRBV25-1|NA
TGTGCCAGCAGTGAAAGAACAGCGAACACCGGGGAGCTGTTTTTT
CASSERTANTGELFF
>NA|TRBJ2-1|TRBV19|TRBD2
TGTGCCAGTAGTTCCCTAGCGGGGCCGTCGGAAGAGCAGTTCTTC
CASSSLAGPSEEQFF
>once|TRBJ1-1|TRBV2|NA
TGTGCCAGCAGTGGGTCCCTCACTGAAGCTTTCTTT
CASSGSLTEAFF
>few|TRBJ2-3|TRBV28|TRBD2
TGTGCAGCGGGGCTAGCGGTTACAGATACGCAGTATTTT
CAAGLAVTDTQYF
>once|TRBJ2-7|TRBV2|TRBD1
TGTGCCAGTACAGGGGGCTGGAGCTCCTACGAGCAGTACTTC
CASTGGWSSYEQYF
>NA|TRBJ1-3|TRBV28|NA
TGTGCCAGCAGGGAACAAGCAGGGATCGGTGGAAACACCATATATTTT
CASREQAGIGGNTIYF
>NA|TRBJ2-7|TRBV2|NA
TGTGCCAGCAGGGTCGAGGGTGCCTACGAGCAGTACTTC
CASRVEGAYEQYF
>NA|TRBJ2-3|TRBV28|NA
TGTGCCAGCAGACTAGGCGGCGGCACAGATACGCAGTATTTT
CASRLGGGTDTQYF
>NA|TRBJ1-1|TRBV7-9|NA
TGTGCCAGCAGCTCTCGTCACGGAAGCACTGAAGCTTTCTTT
CASSSRHGSTEAFF
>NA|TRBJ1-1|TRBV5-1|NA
TGCGCCAGCAGCTTGGCCGGGTTGGAGAACACTGAAGCTTTCTTT
CASSLAGLENTEAFF
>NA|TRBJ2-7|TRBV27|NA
TGTGCCAGCAGCAGAATCGGACAGCCTACAACCTACGAGCAGTACTTC
CASSRIGQPTTYEQYF
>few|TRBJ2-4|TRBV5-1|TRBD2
TGCGCCAGCTCGGGGGGGACCAAAAACATTCAGTACTTC
CASSGGTKNIQYF
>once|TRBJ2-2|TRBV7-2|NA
TGTGCCAGCAGCTCCAACAGGGTAGGGACCGGGGAGCTGTTTTTT
CASSSNRVGTGELFF